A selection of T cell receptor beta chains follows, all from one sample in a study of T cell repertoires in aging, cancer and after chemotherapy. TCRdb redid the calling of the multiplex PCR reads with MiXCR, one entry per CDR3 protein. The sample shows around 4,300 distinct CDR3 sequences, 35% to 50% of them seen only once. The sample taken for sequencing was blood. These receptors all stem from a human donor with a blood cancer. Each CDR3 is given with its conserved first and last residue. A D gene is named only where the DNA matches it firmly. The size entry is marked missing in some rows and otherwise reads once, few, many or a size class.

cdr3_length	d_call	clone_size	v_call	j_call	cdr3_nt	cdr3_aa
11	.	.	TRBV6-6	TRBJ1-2	TGTGCCAGCAGCCCGGACTATGGCTACACCTTC	CASSPDYGYTF
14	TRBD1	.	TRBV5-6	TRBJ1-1	TGTGCCAGCAGCTGGCCGACAGGGGTTACCGAAGCTTTCTTT	CASSWPTGVTEAFF
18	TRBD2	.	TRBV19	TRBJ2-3	TGTGCCGAAAAAACCCAAAGGGGACTAGCGGGTGACACAGATACGCAGTATTTT	CAEKTQRGLAGDTDTQYF
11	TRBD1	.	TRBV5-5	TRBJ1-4	TGTGCCAGACAGGGGGGGAAGAAACTGTTTTTT	CARQGGKKLFF
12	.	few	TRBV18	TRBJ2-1	TGTGCCAGCTCTCCCAGGGCAGATGAGCAGTTCTTC	CASSPRADEQFF
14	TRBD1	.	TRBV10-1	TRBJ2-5	TGCGCCAGCAGTGAAACCGGACAGGGAGAGACCCAGTACTTC	CASSETGQGETQYF
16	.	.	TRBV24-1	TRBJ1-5	TGTGCCACCAGTGACCTTGACAGATATAGCAATCAGCCCCAGCATTTT	CATSDLDRYSNQPQHF
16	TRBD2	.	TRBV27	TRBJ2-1	TGTGCCAGCAGTGCTCGACTAGCGGGATGGGGCTATGAGCAGTTCTTC	CASSARLAGWGYEQFF
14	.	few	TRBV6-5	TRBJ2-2	TGTGCCAGCAGTTACTCCTCAGGGAGCAGGGAGCTGTTTTTT	CASSYSSGSRELFF
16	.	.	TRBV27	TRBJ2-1	TGTGCCAGCAGTTTAGGCGGGGCTCCCTCCTACAATGAGCAGTTCTTC	CASSLGGAPSYNEQFF
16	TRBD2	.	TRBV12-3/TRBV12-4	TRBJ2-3	TGTGCCAGCAGTCCTCTCGGGACTAGCAGCACAGATACGCAGTATTTT	CASSPLGTSSTDTQYF
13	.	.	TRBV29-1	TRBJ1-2	TGCAGCGTTCCGCGGGACACCAGCTATGGCTACACCTTC	CSVPRDTSYGYTF
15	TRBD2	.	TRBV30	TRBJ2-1	TGTGCCTGGAGCGATAGCGGGAGGATTTACAATGAGCAGTTCTTC	CAWSDSGRIYNEQFF
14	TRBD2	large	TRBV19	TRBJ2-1	TGTGCCAGTAGTTTTGGACTAGCTTCCCATGAGCAGTTCTTC	CASSFGLASHEQFF
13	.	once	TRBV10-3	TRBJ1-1	TGTGCCATCAGTCTCGACTGGAACACTGAAGCTTTCTTT	CAISLDWNTEAFF
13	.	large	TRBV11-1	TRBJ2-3	TGTGCCAGCAGCTCGATGGCCTCAGATACGCAGTATTTT	CASSSMASDTQYF
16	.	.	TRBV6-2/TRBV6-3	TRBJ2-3	TGTGCCAGCAGTTACACGGCGGGGAGGATGGTGGATACGCAGTATTTT	CASSYTAGRMVDTQYF
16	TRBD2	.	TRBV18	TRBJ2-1	TGTGCCAGCTCACCGATGGGACTAGCGGGCAACAATGAGCAGTTCTTC	CASSPMGLAGNNEQFF
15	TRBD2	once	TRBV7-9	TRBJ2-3	TGTGCCAGCAGTGAGACTAGCGGGAGCACAGATACGCAGTATTTT	CASSETSGSTDTQYF
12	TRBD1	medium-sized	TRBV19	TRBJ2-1	TGTGCCAGTAGTTGGACAGGCAATGAGCAGTTCTTC	CASSWTGNEQFF